Below are 21 T cell receptor beta chains sequenced from a single sample in a study of blood T cell repertoires in COVID-19 (dated by TCRdb to about 2020). The receptor library was made with the immunoSEQ multiplex PCR assay. TCRdb retrieved this table from immuneACCESS and kept in-frame rearrangements only. Not all clones are present; in checked studies, unresolved V genes account for under half, and no reason is known for the remainder. For this sample the table gives about 55,000 clones, of which 85% were detected only once. Clones ranked in the top ten supply roughly 15% of the sample. Sequencing used peripheral blood. The origin of the receptors is a human donor in a cohort sampled during active COVID-19.

The V call is TRBV19, the J call TRBJ2-1; 8 bases line up with TRBD1. Looked up from germline, CDR1 is LNHDA and CDR2 is SQIVND (reference sequence). This CDR3 region has 14 residues. J gave up 5 bases and V 4 bases, and 4 bases lay outside the gene matches. The CDR3 sequence is CASSTWDRHNEQFF. CDR3 in DNA: TGTGCCAGTAGTACATGGGACAGGCACAATGAGCAGTTCTTC.

The chain uses TRBV6-1 and TRBJ2-7; 9 nucleotides match TRBD1. V lost 0 bases, J lost 1 base, and 4 bases stayed unmatched. In germline, CDR1 is MNHNS, CDR2 SASEGT. The CDR3 spans 16 residues. This CDR3 reads CASSEAQGTGSYEQYF. The CDR3 DNA sequence: TGTGCCAGCAGTGAAGCCCAAGGGACAGGGTCCTACGAGCAGTACTTC.

The chain joins TRBV28 to TRBJ1-1; 7 nucleotides align to TRBD1. Germline lookup yields CDR1 MDHEN and CDR2 SYDVKM. The CDR3 contains 14 residues. J was trimmed by 4 bases and V by 4 bases; bases with no gene match: 6. For the CDR3, the DNA is TGTGCCAGCAGTTCGTACAGACAGGGCACTGAAGCTTTCTTT. Translating it yields CASSSYRQGTEAFF.

The chain joins TRBV28 to TRBJ1-1, with D unresolved. The CDR3 is 16 residues long. Trimming took off 6 bases at V and 1 base at J, with 18 bases between the two ends. Germline CDR1 reads MDHEN; CDR2 reads SYDVKM. The CDR3 sequence is CASRFSSTATNTEAFF. As DNA, the CDR3 is TGTGCCAGCAGGTTTTCTAGCACAGCTACGAACACTGAAGCTTTCTTT.

This chain connects TRBV7-9 to TRBJ2-7; the match to TRBD1 covers 8 bases. V shed 4 bases and J 4 bases; nucleotides not matched to a gene: 3. This CDR3 is 13 amino acids long. Germline V gene data show CDR1 as SEHNR and CDR2 as FQNEAQ (reference sequence). The chain's CDR3 is CASSSQGAYEQYF. DNA of the CDR3: TGTGCCAGCAGCTCTCAGGGGGCATACGAGCAGTACTTC.

This rearrangement joins TRBV15 to TRBJ2-1; the match to TRBD2 covers 7 bases. CDR3 length: 16 amino acids. The germline V gene has CDR1 LNHNV and CDR2 YYDKDF (reference sequence). The V gene end was trimmed by 0 bases and the J gene end by 1 base; junction bases not matched to a gene: 3. The chain's CDR3 is CATSRDGRGSYNEQFF. The DNA of the CDR3 is TGTGCCACCAGCAGAGATGGGAGGGGATCCTACAATGAGCAGTTCTTC. Combining the CDR3 with reference TRBV15 and TRBJ2-1 gives the whole variable domain DAMVIQNPRYQVTQFGKPVTLSCSQTLNHNVMYWYQQKSSQAPKLLFHYYDKDFNNEADTPDNFQSRRPNTSFCFLDIRSPGLGDTAMYLCATSRDGRGSYNEQFFGPGTRLTVL.

This sequence joins TRBV24-1 and TRBJ2-7; 7 bases map to TRBD1. Trimming at V came to 10 bases and at J to 2 bases, leaving 4 bases not matched to a gene. This CDR3 comprises 12 residues. Per germline, CDR1 KGHDR and CDR2 SFDVKD. Here the CDR3 reads CATGTDTYEQYF. The CDR3, as DNA: TGTGCCACGGGGACAGATACCTACGAGCAGTACTTC.

CDR3 residues: CASSPGQGGHGYTF. CDR3 nucleotide sequence: TGCGCCAGCAGCCCTGGACAGGGTGGACATGGCTACACCTTC. The chain recombines TRBV5-1 with TRBJ1-2; 8 bases match TRBD1. Germline values: CDR1 SGHRS, CDR2 YFSETQ. The CDR3 has 14 residues. V dropped 4 bases and J dropped 6; count of bases not matched to a gene: 8. The entire variable domain, with the rest obtained from reference TRBV5-1 and TRBJ1-2, is as follows: KAGVTQTPRYLIKTRGQQVTLSCSPISGHRSVSWYQQTPGQGLQFLFEYFSETQRNKGNFPGRFSGRQFSNSRSEMNVSTLELGDSALYLCASSPGQGGHGYTFGSGTRLTVV.

This chain joins TRBV5-4 and TRBJ2-7; 9 bases are a match to TRBD2. V was pared by 3 bases and J by 9 bases, with 10 bases of the junction left unmatched. This CDR3 spans 14 amino acids. The V gene's germline CDR1 is SGHNT and CDR2 YYREEE (reference sequence). This CDR3 reads CASSSAGGELGQYF. Written as DNA, the CDR3 is TGTGCCAGCAGCTCAGCGGGAGGCGAACTCGGGCAGTACTTC.

The rearrangement joins TRBV11-2 to TRBJ1-1, with D hard to call. CDR3 size: 13 residues. Trimming stripped 0 bases from V and 5 bases from J, with 7 bases between. Germline CDR1 reads SGHAT; CDR2 reads FQNNGV. The chain's CDR3 is CASSLDRGTEAFF. The CDR3 DNA follows: TGTGCCAGCAGCTTAGATCGAGGGACTGAAGCTTTCTTT.

The rearrangement joins TRBV7-9 to TRBJ2-3, with D possibly TRBD1 on 5 matching bases. Trimming cost V 2 bases and J 5 bases, with 17 bases left between them. This CDR3 is built from 16 residues. Germline V lookup: CDR1 SEHNR, CDR2 FQNEAQ (reference sequence). CDR3 sequence: CASSLLSAGKGDTQYF. In DNA, the CDR3 is TGTGCCAGCAGCTTATTGTCCGCAGGGAAGGGAGATACGCAGTATTTT.

The chain combines TRBV11-2 with TRBJ1-1; no clear D. Trimming removed 1 base from V and 4 bases from J, with 10 bases in between. From germline, CDR1 is SGHAT and CDR2 FQNNGV. The CDR3 spans 14 residues. The CDR3 reads CASSLALGSTEAFF. The CDR3 DNA is TGTGCCAGCAGCTTAGCCCTGGGCTCCACTGAAGCTTTCTTT.

V usage is TRBV13 and J usage is TRBJ2-2, with D perhaps TRBD1 (6 bases). This CDR3 spans 17 amino acids. V lost 5 bases, J lost 0 bases, and 16 bases lay in between. The germline V gene has CDR1 PRHDT and CDR2 FYEKMQ (reference sequence). CDR3 in DNA: TGTGCCAGCAGCCGCAATTTGGACAGTTCGAACACCGGGGAGCTGTTTTTT. Its protein is CASSRNLDSSNTGELFF.

This clone was detected only once. The rearrangement links TRBV5-4 to TRBJ2-7, with TRBD2 identical over 13 bases. The ends lost 0 bases at V and 5 bases at J; junction bases unmatched: 5. The CDR3 has 16 residues. In germline, CDR1 is SGHNT, CDR2 YYREEE (reference sequence). The CDR3 nucleotides are TGTGCCAGCAGCTTGGGTGGGACTAGCGGGAATAACGAGCAGTACTTC. Translation gives CASSLGGTSGNNEQYF. The full variable domain, its missing parts supplied by reference TRBV5-4 and TRBJ2-7, is ETGVTQSPTHLIKTRGQQVTLRCSSQSGHNTVSWYQQALGQGPQFIFQYYREEENGRGNFPPRFSGLQFPNYSSELNVNALELDDSALYLCASSLGGTSGNNEQYFGPGTRLTVT.

This clone was counted a few times. The chain recombines TRBV6-2 or TRBV6-3 with TRBJ2-5, with D maybe TRBD2 (5 bases). This CDR3 contains 15 residues. Germline V gene data show CDR1 as MNHEY and CDR2 as SVGEGT. The V gene lost 2 bases and the J gene lost 5 bases, with 15 bases spanning the gap. The CDR3 DNA follows: TGTGCCAGCAGTTACCCCGTCCCGGGCGGGGAGACCCAGTACTTC. Its translation is CASSYPVPGGETQYF.

The chain employs TRBV20-1 and TRBJ2-3; D is unresolved. This CDR3 comprises 11 residues. V was clipped by 5 bases and J by 5 bases, with 8 bases between them. CDR1 and CDR2 (germline): DFQATT, SNEGSKA (reference sequence). The CDR3 nucleotides are TGCAGTGCTCCCGGCGGAGATACGCAGTATTTT. Its translation: CSAPGGDTQYF.

The rearrangement links TRBV6-5 to TRBJ2-1, with 9 bases matching TRBD1. This CDR3 has 15 residues. Germline V gives CDR1 MNHEY, CDR2 SVGAGI. Trimming took 10 bases from V and 4 from J; bases not matched to a gene: 11. The CDR3 region is CATEPGQGSYNEQFF. The CDR3 DNA reads TGTGCCACCGAGCCGGGACAGGGTTCTTACAATGAGCAGTTCTTC.

The chain is built from TRBV19 and TRBJ2-3, with 15 bases that match TRBD2. With 8 bases clipped from V and 4 bases from J, the junction kept 4 bases outside the gene matches. The CDR3 length is 15 residues. Germline-derived CDR1 and CDR2 are LNHDA and SQIVND (reference sequence). In DNA form, the CDR3 reads TGTGCCAGTGGGGGACTAGCGGGAGGCGCAGATACGCAGTATTTT. Protein product: CASGGLAGGADTQYF.

The chain carries TRBV7-9 and TRBJ2-7; D remains unclear. CDR3 size: 13 residues. Germline V lookup: CDR1 SEHNR, CDR2 FQNEAQ (reference sequence). Trimming removed 1 base at V and 5 bases at J, with 9 bases between. The CDR3 region has the DNA TGTGCCAGCAGCTTAGGAGCTACTGACGAGCAGTACTTC. Translation: CASSLGATDEQYF.

This sequence joins TRBV7-9 and TRBJ1-6, with D unresolved. The CDR3 totals 15 residues. In germline, CDR1 is SEHNR, CDR2 FQNEAQ (reference sequence). With 2 bases removed from V and 7 bases from J, the gap between germline ends came to 12 bases. CDR3 loop: CASSLFGGENSPLHF. DNA for the CDR3: TGTGCCAGCAGCTTATTCGGTGGGGAGAATTCACCCCTCCACTTT.

The chain links TRBV2 to TRBJ1-5; maybe TRBD1 (5 bases). The germline V and J ends were trimmed by 6 bases and 4 bases, with 16 bases remaining between them. Germline CDR1 reads SNHLY; CDR2 reads FYNNEI. The CDR3 covers 15 residues. CDR3 coding DNA: TGTGCCAGCAGAGAGGACAACTCCGCAAATCAGCCCCAGCATTTT. The encoded protein is CASREDNSANQPQHF.